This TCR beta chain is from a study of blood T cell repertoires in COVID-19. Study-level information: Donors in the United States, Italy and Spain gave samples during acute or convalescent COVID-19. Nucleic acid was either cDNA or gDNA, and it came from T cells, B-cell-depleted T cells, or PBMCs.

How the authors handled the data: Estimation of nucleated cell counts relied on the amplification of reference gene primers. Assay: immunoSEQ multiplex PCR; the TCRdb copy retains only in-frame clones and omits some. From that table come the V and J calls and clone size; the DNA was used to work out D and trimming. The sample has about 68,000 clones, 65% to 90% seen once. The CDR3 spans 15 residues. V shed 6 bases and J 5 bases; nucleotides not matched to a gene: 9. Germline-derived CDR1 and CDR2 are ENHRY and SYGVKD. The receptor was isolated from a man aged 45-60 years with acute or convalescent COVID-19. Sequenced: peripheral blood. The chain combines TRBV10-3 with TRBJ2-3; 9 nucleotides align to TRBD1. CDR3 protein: CAIRAGTGLVDTQYF. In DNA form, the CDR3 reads TGTGCCATCAGGGCCGGGACAGGGCTTGTAGATACGCAGTATTTT.